The TCR beta chain described here comes from a study of cytomegalovirus exposure and HLA in healthy donors. Primers: 60 Vbeta forward and 13 Jbeta reverse. TCRdb's copy holds only in-frame clones and misses some; the assay was immunoSEQ multiplex PCR. The table lists roughly 120,000 clones, 77% of them singletons. This CDR3 region has 13 residues. Germline assignment: CDR1 MNHNY and CDR2 SVGAGI (reference sequence). The germline V and J ends were trimmed by 3 bases and 2 bases, with 8 bases remaining between them. The donors were healthy bone marrow donors. The clonotype was recovered from a human donor in good health. V gene TRBV6-6 combines with J gene TRBJ2-7; TRBD1 might be the D (6 bases). Sample: PBMCs. CDR3 DNA: TGTGCCAGCAGTTATGGGGGCACCTACGAGCAGTACTTC. Amino acids: CASSYGGTYEQYF.